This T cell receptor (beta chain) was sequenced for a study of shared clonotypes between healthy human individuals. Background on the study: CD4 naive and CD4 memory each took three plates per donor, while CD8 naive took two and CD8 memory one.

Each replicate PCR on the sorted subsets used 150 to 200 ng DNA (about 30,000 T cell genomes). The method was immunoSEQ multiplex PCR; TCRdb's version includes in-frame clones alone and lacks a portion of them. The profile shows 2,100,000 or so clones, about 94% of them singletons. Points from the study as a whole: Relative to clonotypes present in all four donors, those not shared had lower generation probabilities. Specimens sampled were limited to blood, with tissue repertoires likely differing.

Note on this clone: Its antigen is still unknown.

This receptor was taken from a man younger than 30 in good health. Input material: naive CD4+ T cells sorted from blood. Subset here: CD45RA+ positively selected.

The CDR3 region has the DNA TGTGCCAGCAGTGAACGACAGGTCGGCTACGAGCAGTACTTC. It yields the protein CASSERQVGYEQYF. The chain links TRBV2 to TRBJ2-7; weak D call: TRBD1 (6 bases). This CDR3 is built from 14 residues. The V end was cut by 2 bases, the J end by 3 bases, with 11 bases between. Germline-derived CDR1 and CDR2 are SNHLY and FYNNEI.